The 6 T cell receptor beta chains reported below all come from one sample, sequenced in a study of PD-L1 blockade in urothelial cancer. Time point described: peripheral blood 6 weeks after treatment start. Profiling relied on immunoSEQ multiplex PCR, and the TCRdb table lists in-frame clones only, not all of them. The data show more than 90,000 clones, roughly 85% seen once. The sample consisted of PBMCs, taken around atezolizumab (anti-PD-L1) treatment. These receptors were obtained from a man between 65 and 79 years old with urothelial cancer.

The chain recombines TRBV30 with TRBJ1-2, with TRBD1 matching over 7 bases. Germline CDR1 reads GTSNPN; CDR2 reads SVGIG (reference sequence). V dropped 5 bases and J dropped 8; count of bases not matched to a gene: 11. The CDR3 totals 13 residues. In nucleotides, the CDR3 is TGTGCCTGGGCCGGACAGGCCCCTGAAGGCTACACCTTC. It encodes CAWAGQAPEGYTF. Using reference TRBV30 and TRBJ1-2 for the parts outside the CDR3, the full variable domain is SQTIHQWPATLVQPVGSPLSLECTVEGTSNPNLYWYRQAAGRGLQLLFYSVGIGQISSEVPQNLSASRPQDRQFILSSKKLLLSDSGFYLCAWAGQAPEGYTFGSGTRLTVV.

This clone showed up just once. V is TRBV6-6 and J is TRBJ2-2; 8 positions match TRBD1. V shed 2 bases, J shed 5 bases, and the junction held 7 bases outside the gene matches. Germline V gene sequence: CDR1 MNHNY, CDR2 SVGAGI (reference sequence). CDR3 size: 16 residues. Here the CDR3 reads CASSYDGQGGTGELFF. The CDR3 nucleotides are TGTGCCAGCAGTTACGACGGACAGGGTGGGACCGGGGAGCTGTTTTTT.

CDR3 region: CASSFVPDEKLFF. The CDR3 coding sequence is TGCGCCAGCAGCTTCGTACCGGATGAAAAACTGTTTTTT. The rearrangement joins TRBV5-1 to TRBJ1-4; D is undetermined. The CDR3 is 13 residues long. V was cut by 2 bases and J by 6 bases, with 8 bases left in between. CDR1 is SGHRS, CDR2 YFSETQ, per germline.

V gene TRBV19 combines with J gene TRBJ2-3; the D gene is possibly TRBD1 (5 bases). The CDR3 covers 16 residues. Trimming stripped 6 bases from V and 0 bases from J, with 16 bases between. Germline V gene lookup returns CDR1 LNHDA and CDR2 SQIVND (reference sequence). The chain's CDR3 is CASSWGRTISTDTQYF. CDR3 sequence (DNA): TGTGCCAGTAGCTGGGGCCGTACAATTAGCACAGATACGCAGTATTTT.

V usage is TRBV7-3 and J usage is TRBJ2-5, with 7 nucleotides matching TRBD2. Trimming cost V 3 bases and J 1 base; bases outside gene matches: 5. Germline loops: CDR1 SGHTA, CDR2 FQGTGA. The CDR3 covers 15 residues. In nucleotides, the CDR3 is TGTGCCAGCAGCTTTTCGGGGGGACCCCAAGAGACCCAGTACTTC. It specifies CASSFSGGPQETQYF.

V usage is TRBV5-5 and J usage is TRBJ2-7; TRBD1 matches at 10 bases. Germline-derived CDR1 and CDR2 are SGHKS and YYEKEE (reference sequence). J was trimmed by 3 bases and V by 6 bases; bases with no gene match: 9. The CDR3 extends over 15 amino acids. CDR3 in amino acids: CASTPGTGVFYEQYF. CDR3 nucleotides: TGTGCCAGCACCCCCGGGACAGGGGTTTTCTACGAGCAGTACTTC.